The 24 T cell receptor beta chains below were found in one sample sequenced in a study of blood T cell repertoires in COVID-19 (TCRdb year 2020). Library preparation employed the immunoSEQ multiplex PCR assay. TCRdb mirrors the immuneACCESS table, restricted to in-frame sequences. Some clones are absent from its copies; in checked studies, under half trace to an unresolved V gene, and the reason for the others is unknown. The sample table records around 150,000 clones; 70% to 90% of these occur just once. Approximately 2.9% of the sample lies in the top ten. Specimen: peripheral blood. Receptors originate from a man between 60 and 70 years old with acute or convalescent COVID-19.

CDR3 bases: TGCAGCGTTGAAGAGGGGACAGGGGAGCAGTTCTTC. As protein: CSVEEGTGEQFF. The gene calls are TRBV29-1 and TRBJ2-1, with 9 bases lining up with TRBD1. The germline V gene has CDR1 SQVTM and CDR2 ANQGSEA. J was trimmed by 10 bases and V by 0 bases; bases with no gene match: 1. The CDR3 covers 12 residues.

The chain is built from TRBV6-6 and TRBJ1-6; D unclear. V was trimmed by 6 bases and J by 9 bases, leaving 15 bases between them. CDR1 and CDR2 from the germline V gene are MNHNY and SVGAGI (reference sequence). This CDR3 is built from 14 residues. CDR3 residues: CASSPGSVSSPLHF. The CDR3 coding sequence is TGTGCCAGCAGCCCGGGGTCAGTGAGTTCACCCCTCCACTTT.

DNA of the CDR3: TGTGCCAGCAGCCAAGTCTACCGACACTCTGGAAACACCATATATTTT. Protein product: CASSQVYRHSGNTIYF. This rearrangement joins TRBV3-1 (or the pseudogene TRBV3-2) to TRBJ1-3; no firm D call. The CDR3 spans 16 residues. The germline gives CDR1 LGHDT, CDR2 YNNKEL (reference sequence). The V end was cut by 1 base, the J end by 0 bases, with 10 bases between.

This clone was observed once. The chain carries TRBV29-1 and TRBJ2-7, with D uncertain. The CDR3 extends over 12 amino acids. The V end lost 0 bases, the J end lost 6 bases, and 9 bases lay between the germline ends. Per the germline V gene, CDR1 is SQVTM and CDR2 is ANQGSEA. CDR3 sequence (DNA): TGCAGCGTTGAAGAGGCGGCAACCGAGCAGTACTTC. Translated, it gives CSVEEAATEQYF.

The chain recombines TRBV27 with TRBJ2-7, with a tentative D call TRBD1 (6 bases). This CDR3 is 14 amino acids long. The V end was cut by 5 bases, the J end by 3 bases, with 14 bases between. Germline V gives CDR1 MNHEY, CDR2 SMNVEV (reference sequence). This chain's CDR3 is CASSPFRDNYEQYF. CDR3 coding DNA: TGTGCCAGCAGTCCCTTCCGGGACAACTACGAGCAGTACTTC.

CDR3 in amino acids: CASSTPGASSYEQYF. The CDR3 DNA is TGTGCCAGCAGCACCCCAGGGGCATCATCCTACGAGCAGTACTTC. The gene calls are TRBV27 and TRBJ2-7, with D tentatively TRBD1 (6 bases). The CDR3 length is 15 residues. V was shortened by 6 bases and J by 1 base, with 16 bases between the two germline ends. Looked up from germline, CDR1 is MNHEY and CDR2 is SMNVEV (reference sequence).

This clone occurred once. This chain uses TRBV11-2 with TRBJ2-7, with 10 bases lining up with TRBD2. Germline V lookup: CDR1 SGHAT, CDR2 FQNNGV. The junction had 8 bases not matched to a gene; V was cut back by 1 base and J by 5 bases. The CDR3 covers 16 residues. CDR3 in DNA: TGTGCCAGCAGCTTAGGCCGGCTAGCGGGGGCTAACGAGCAGTACTTC. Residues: CASSLGRLAGANEQYF.

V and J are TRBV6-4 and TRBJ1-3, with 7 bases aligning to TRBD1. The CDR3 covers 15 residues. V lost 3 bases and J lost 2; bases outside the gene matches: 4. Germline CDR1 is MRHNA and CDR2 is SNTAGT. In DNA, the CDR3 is TGTGCCAGCAGTGAAGGGGGACAGCCTGGAAACACCATATATTTT. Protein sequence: CASSEGGQPGNTIYF.

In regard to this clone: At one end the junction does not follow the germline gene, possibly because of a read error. CDR3 nucleotides: TGTGCCAGCGGTGACAGGGGAGGAAAAGTGGGTACTGAAGCTTTCTTT. It specifies CASGDRGGKVGTEAFF. The V call is TRBV6-4, the J call TRBJ1-1; 8 nucleotides align to TRBD1. The length of the CDR3 is 16 residues. CDR1 is MRHNA, CDR2 SNTAGT, per germline.

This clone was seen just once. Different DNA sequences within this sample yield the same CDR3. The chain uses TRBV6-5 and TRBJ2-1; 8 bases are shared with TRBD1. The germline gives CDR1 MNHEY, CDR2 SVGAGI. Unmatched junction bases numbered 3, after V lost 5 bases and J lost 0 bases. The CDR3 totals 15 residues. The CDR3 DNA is TGTGCCAGCAGTCGGACAGGGAGCTCCTACAATGAGCAGTTCTTC. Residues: CASSRTGSSYNEQFF.

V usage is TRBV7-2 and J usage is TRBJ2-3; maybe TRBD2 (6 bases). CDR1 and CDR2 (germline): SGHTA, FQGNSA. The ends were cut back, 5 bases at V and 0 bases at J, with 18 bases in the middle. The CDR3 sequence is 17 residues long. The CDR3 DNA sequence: TGTGCCAGCAGCCCTCTAGCGCATGAAACTAGCACAGATACGCAGTATTTT. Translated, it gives CASSPLAHETSTDTQYF.

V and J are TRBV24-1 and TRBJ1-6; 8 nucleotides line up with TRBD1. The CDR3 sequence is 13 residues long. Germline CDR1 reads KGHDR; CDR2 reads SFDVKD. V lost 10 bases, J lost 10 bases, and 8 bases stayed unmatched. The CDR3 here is CATAQGARSPLHF. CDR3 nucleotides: TGTGCCACGGCTCAGGGGGCCAGATCACCCCTCCACTTT.

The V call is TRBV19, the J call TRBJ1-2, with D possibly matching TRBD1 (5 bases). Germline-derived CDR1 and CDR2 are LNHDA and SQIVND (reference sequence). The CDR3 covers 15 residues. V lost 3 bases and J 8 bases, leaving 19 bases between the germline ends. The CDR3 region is CASSMSGNHLEGYTF. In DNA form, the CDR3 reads TGTGCCAGTAGTATGTCAGGGAACCATCTAGAGGGCTACACCTTC.

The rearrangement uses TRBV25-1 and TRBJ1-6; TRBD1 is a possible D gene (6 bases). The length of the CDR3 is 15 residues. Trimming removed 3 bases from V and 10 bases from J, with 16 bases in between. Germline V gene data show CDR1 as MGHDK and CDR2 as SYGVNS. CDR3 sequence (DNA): TGTGCCAGCAGTGATGGGGCGGGGGCGAGCTCACCCCTCCACTTT. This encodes CASSDGAGASSPLHF.

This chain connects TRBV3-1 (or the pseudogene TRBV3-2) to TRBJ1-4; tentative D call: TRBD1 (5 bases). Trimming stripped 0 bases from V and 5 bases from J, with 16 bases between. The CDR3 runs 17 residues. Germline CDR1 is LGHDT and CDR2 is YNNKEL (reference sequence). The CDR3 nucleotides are TGTGCCAGCAGCCAAGATCTTTTAAGGGGCGCAAATGAAAAACTGTTTTTT. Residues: CASSQDLLRGANEKLFF.

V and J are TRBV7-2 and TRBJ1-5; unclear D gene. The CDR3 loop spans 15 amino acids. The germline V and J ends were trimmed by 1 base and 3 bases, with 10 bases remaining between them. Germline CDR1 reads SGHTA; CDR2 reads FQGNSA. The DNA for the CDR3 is TGTGCCAGCAGCTTAGGTGGCGGGGACAATCAGCCCCAGCATTTT. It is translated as CASSLGGGDNQPQHF.

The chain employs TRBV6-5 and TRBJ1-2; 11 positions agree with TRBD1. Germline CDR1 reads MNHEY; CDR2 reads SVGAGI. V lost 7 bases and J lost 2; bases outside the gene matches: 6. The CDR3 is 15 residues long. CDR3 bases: TGTGCCAGCAATGGACAGGGGGCTCTCAACTATGGCTACACCTTC. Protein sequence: CASNGQGALNYGYTF.

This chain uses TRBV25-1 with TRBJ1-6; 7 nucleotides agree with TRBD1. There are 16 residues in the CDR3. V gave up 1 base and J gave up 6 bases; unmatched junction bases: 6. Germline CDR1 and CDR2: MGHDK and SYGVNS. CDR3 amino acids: CASSEFSQGINSPLHF. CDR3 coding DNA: TGTGCCAGCAGTGAATTCTCACAGGGGATTAATTCACCCCTCCACTTT.

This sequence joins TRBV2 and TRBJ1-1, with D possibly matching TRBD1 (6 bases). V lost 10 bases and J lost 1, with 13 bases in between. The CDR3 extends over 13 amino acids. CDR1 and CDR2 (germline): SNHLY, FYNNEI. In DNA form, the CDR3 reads TGTGCCATTGGACCGGGACAGAACACTGAAGCTTTCTTT. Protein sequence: CAIGPGQNTEAFF.

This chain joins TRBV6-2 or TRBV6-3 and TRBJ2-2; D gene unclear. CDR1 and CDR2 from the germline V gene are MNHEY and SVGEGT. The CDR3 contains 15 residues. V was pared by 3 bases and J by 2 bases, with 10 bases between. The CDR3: CASSYRSGNTGELFF. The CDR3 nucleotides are TGTGCCAGCAGTTATCGCTCGGGTAACACCGGGGAGCTGTTTTTT.

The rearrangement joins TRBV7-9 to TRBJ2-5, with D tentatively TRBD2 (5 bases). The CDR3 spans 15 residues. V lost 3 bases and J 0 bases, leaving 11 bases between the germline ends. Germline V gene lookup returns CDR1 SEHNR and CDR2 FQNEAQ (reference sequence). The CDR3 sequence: CASSFIGEYQETQYF. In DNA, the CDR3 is TGTGCCAGCAGCTTTATCGGGGAGTACCAAGAGACCCAGTACTTC.

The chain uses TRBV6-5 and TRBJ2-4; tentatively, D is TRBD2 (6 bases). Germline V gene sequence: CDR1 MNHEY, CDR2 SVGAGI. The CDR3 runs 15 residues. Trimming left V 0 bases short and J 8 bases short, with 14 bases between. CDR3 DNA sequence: TGTGCCAGCAGTTACTCGGGGCGGGATTGGGACATTCAGTACTTC. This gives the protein CASSYSGRDWDIQYF.

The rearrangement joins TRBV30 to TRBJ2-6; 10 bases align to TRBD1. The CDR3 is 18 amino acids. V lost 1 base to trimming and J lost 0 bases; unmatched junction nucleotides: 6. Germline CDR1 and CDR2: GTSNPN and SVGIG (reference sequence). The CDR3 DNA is TGTGCCTGGAGTGAATGGACAGGGGGACTCTCTGGGGCCAACGTCCTGACTTTC. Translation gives CAWSEWTGGLSGANVLTF.

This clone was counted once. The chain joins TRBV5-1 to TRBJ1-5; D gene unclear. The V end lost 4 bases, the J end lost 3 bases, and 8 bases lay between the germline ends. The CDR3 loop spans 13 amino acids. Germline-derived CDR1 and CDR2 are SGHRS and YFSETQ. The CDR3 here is CASSPDNNQPQHF. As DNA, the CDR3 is TGCGCCAGCAGCCCCGACAACAATCAGCCCCAGCATTTT.